One T cell receptor beta chain is described in this entry. Its antigen is unidentified. The data were taken from a study of a mutant IDH1 vaccine in newly diagnosed glioma. Turning to the study itself: Visit V12 was scheduled at week 35 and visit V13 at week 47.

Profiled with immunoSEQ multiplex PCR; TCRdb holds only in-frame clones, not every one. The table has around 45,000 clones, approximately 90% seen once. Regarding time point: week 35, safety follow-up. With topical imiquimod, each dose of the vaccine consisted of 300 ug of mutant IDH1 20-mer peptide. The sample was PBMCs, taken from a glioma patient whose treatment included an IDH1 peptide vaccine. This clonotype was obtained from a middle-aged woman with glioma.

The CDR3 loop reads CASTPRGPNQPQHF. The CDR3 bases are TGTGCCAGCACCCCCCGGGGTCCCAATCAGCCCCAGCATTTT. The chain has TRBV28 and TRBJ1-5; D is uncertain. This CDR3 is built from 14 residues. V dropped 7 bases and J dropped 3 bases, with 13 bases sitting between them. The germline gives CDR1 MDHEN, CDR2 SYDVKM.